This note documents a single T cell receptor (beta chain) sequence. This specimen belongs to a study of control samples from healthy donors and cancer patients. The CDR3 consists of 14 residues. Trimming removed 2 bases from V and 1 base from J, with 9 bases in between. Per germline, CDR1 SGHDT and CDR2 YYEEEE. Using immunoSEQ multiplex PCR, the repertoire was profiled, and TCRdb retains in-frame clones only, with some absent. The table lists tens of thousands of clones, about nine tenths of them singletons. The specimen sequenced was PBMCs. This receptor was obtained from a man aged 50 to 60 with lung cancer. The rearrangement links TRBV5-6 to TRBJ1-1; no firm D call. DNA of the CDR3: TGTGCCAGCAGCTTCGGCGCGGGGAACACTGAAGCTTTCTTT. Protein: CASSFGAGNTEAFF.